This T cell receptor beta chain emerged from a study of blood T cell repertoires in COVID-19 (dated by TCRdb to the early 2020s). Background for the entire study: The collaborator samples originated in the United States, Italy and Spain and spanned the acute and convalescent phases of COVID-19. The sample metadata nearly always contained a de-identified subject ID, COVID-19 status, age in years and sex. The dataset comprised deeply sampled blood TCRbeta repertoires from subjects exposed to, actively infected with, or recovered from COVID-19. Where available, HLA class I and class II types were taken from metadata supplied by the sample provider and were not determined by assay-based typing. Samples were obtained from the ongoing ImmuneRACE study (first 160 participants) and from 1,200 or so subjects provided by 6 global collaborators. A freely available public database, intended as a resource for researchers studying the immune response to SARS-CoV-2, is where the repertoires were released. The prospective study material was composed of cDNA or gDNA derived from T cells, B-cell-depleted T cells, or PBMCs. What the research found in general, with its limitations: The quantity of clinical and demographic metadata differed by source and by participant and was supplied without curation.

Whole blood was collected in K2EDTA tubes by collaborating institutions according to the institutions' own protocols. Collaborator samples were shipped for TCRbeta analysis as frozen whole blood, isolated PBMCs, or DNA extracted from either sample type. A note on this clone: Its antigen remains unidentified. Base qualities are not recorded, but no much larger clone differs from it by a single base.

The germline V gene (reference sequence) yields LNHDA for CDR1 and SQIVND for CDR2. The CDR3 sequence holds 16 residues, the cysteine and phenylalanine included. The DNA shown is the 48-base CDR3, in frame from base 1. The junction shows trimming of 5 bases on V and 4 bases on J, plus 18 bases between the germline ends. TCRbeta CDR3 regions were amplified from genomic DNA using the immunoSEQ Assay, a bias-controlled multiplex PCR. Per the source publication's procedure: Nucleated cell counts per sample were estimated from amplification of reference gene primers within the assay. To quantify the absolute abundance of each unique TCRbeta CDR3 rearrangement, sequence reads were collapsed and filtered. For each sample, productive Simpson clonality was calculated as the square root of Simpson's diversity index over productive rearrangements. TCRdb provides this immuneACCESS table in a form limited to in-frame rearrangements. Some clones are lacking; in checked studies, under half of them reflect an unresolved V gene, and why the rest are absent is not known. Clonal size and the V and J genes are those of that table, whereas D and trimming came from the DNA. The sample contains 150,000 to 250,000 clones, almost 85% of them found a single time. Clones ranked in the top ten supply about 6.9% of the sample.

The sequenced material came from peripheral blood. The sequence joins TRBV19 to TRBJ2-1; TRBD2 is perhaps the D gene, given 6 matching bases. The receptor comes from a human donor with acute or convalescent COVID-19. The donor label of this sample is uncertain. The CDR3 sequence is CASSFTGAGIYNEQFF. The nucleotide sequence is TGTGCCAGTAGTTTCACCGGGGCGGGAATTTACAATGAGCAGTTCTTC.